Below, 18 T cell receptor beta chains from the same sample are listed, as sequenced in a study of identical twins. TCRdb reprocessed the 5' RACE reads via MiXCR and lists one record per CDR3 protein. The sample consists of a few hundred thousand distinct CDR3 sequences, roughly 9.8% of them appearing once. This sample also belongs to another study, concerning yellow fever vaccine responses in identical twins.

Material: CD8+ T cells sorted from blood. All receptors come from a woman aged 18-30 years in good health.

This clonotype has a handful of counts. The chain couples TRBV3-1 to TRBJ1-2, with TRBD1 matching over 7 bases. Germline-derived CDR1 and CDR2 are LGHDT and YNNKEL (reference sequence). Losses at the gene ends were 0 bases for V and 7 bases for J; bases not matched to a gene: 11. The CDR3 runs to 16 residues. The CDR3 DNA reads TGTGCCAGCAGCCAAGAAGATGAGGAGGGGGCATCTGGCTACACCTTC. The encoded protein is CASSQEDEEGASGYTF.

This sequence joins TRBV6-1 and TRBJ2-5, with TRBD2 identical over 13 bases. Trimming took 5 bases from V and 2 from J; bases not matched to a gene: 8. CDR3 length: 17 residues. Per germline, CDR1 MNHNS and CDR2 SASEGT. The CDR3: CASSSNRLAGGQETQYF. The CDR3 nucleotides are TGTGCCAGCAGTAGCAATCGACTAGCGGGGGGTCAAGAGACCCAGTACTTC.

The sample holds many counts of this clonotype. The chain is built from TRBV7-2 and TRBJ2-1; 7 bases fit TRBD1. Trimming at V came to 1 base and at J to 8 bases, leaving 8 bases not matched to a gene. Germline CDR1 is SGHTA and CDR2 is FQGNSA. The CDR3 has 15 amino acids. CDR3 loop: CASSLVGTEVDEQFF. The DNA of the CDR3 is TGTGCCAGCAGCTTAGTGGGGACAGAAGTCGATGAGCAGTTCTTC.

V and J are TRBV2 and TRBJ1-4; D is unresolved. Germline loops: CDR1 SNHLY, CDR2 FYNNEI. V was pared by 7 bases and J by 5 bases, with 17 bases between. The CDR3 runs to 15 residues. In DNA form, the CDR3 reads TGTGCCAGCACCCCATTGGAGGGCGACAATGAAAAACTGTTTTTT. Its translation: CASTPLEGDNEKLFF.

The rearrangement joins TRBV15 to TRBJ2-7, with D perhaps TRBD2 (6 bases). V was clipped by 0 bases and J by 7 bases, with 13 bases between them. Germline CDR1 is LNHNV and CDR2 is YYDKDF (reference sequence). This CDR3 has 14 amino acids. The CDR3 protein is CATSRDLGGGEQYF. The CDR3 DNA reads as TGTGCCACCAGCAGAGATCTCGGTGGAGGGGAGCAGTACTTC.

This clonotype was found a few times. The chain joins TRBV27 to TRBJ1-5; D gene uncertain. The CDR3 totals 13 residues. Per germline, CDR1 MNHEY and CDR2 SMNVEV (reference sequence). With 5 bases removed from V and 6 bases from J, the gap between germline ends came to 11 bases. The CDR3 DNA is TGTGCCAGCAGTCCTGGTATTATTCAGCCCCAGCATTTT. Translating it yields CASSPGIIQPQHF.

This chain uses TRBV19 with TRBJ2-7; 9 bases align to TRBD1. The V gene end was trimmed by 3 bases and the J gene end by 3 bases; junction bases not matched to a gene: 12. The CDR3 has 17 amino acids. Germline values: CDR1 LNHDA, CDR2 SQIVND (reference sequence). CDR3 nucleotide sequence: TGTGCCAGTAGTATCCTTAACCGGGACAGGGTAATCTACGAGCAGTACTTC. It yields the protein CASSILNRDRVIYEQYF.

This clonotype was seen only a few times. The V and J genes are TRBV5-1 and TRBJ2-3, with 8 bases that match TRBD1. Unmatched junction bases numbered 10, after V lost 4 bases and J lost 3 bases. The length of the CDR3 is 16 residues. In germline, CDR1 is SGHRS, CDR2 YFSETQ. This chain's CDR3 is CASSPRTGIGTDTQYF. The CDR3 nucleotides are TGCGCCAGCAGCCCACGGACAGGGATCGGGACAGATACGCAGTATTTT.

This clonotype was seen at least ten times. The chain uses TRBV4-1 and TRBJ2-7; D unclear. Trimming took 6 bases from V and 2 from J, leaving 14 bases between them. This CDR3 is 14 amino acids long. CDR1 MGHRA and CDR2 YSYEKL come from the germline V gene. The CDR3 loop reads CASSFRTSAYEQYF. CDR3 nucleotide sequence: TGCGCCAGCAGTTTTAGGACCTCGGCCTACGAGCAGTACTTC.

This clonotype was picked up many times. The chain uses TRBV7-8 and TRBJ2-7; 7 bases are a match to TRBD1. The CDR3 totals 14 residues. After removal of 5 bases from V and 0 bases from J, the junction contained 4 bases not matched to a gene. From germline, CDR1 is SGHVS and CDR2 FQNEAQ. CDR3 DNA: TGTGCCAGCAGCCCCGGGGACAGCTCCTACGAGCAGTACTTC. Translated: CASSPGDSSYEQYF.

This clonotype occurred a few times. This rearrangement joins TRBV4-3 to TRBJ2-5; 9 nucleotides agree with TRBD2. The V gene's germline CDR1 is LGHNA and CDR2 YSLEER. Trimming took 5 bases from V and 2 from J; bases not matched to a gene: 12. The CDR3 totals 17 residues. The DNA for the CDR3 is TGCGCCAGCAGCGATAGGCGGGAGGGCCGGGTACAAGAGACCCAGTACTTC. Translation: CASSDRREGRVQETQYF.

Ten or more counts support this clonotype. The chain links TRBV28 to TRBJ2-3; TRBD1 matches at 8 bases. V lost 6 bases and J lost 6; bases outside the gene matches: 5. The CDR3 has 13 residues. Germline CDR1 is MDHEN and CDR2 is SYDVKM. CDR3 DNA sequence: TGTGCCAGCAGCAGGGACAGGCTTGATACGCAGTATTTT. Translated: CASSRDRLDTQYF.

In its sample, this clonotype was seen a few times. The genes are TRBV27 and TRBJ2-3; D remains ambiguous. This CDR3 comprises 17 residues. Germline V gene sequence: CDR1 MNHEY, CDR2 SMNVEV (reference sequence). The V gene lost 6 bases and the J gene lost 0 bases, with 19 bases spanning the gap. The CDR3 nucleotides read TGTGCCAGCAGAGAGACGGAACGCCTATTTAGCACAGATACGCAGTATTTT. Translation gives CASRETERLFSTDTQYF.

In this sample, this clonotype turned up many times. This sequence joins TRBV27 and TRBJ1-2, with TRBD1 as a possible D gene (5 bases). Germline V CDR1 and CDR2: MNHEY, SMNVEV (reference sequence). The CDR3 spans 13 residues. Trimming left V 4 bases short and J 3 bases short, with 9 bases between. The CDR3 sequence: CASSSQGDYGYTF. Here the CDR3 DNA reads TGTGCCAGCAGTTCCCAGGGAGACTATGGCTACACCTTC.

For the CDR3, the DNA is TGCGCCAGCAGCTTGGAATTATCCGATCGGAATTCACCCCTCCACTTT. Amino acids: CASSLELSDRNSPLHF. The chain carries TRBV5-1 and TRBJ1-6; unclear D gene. CDR3 length equals 16 residues. The germline CDR1 and CDR2 sequences are SGHRS and YFSETQ. The germline V and J ends were trimmed by 0 bases and 7 bases, with 14 bases remaining between them.

This clonotype has only a few counts. The chain has TRBV29-1 and TRBJ1-1; TRBD1 is a possible D gene (6 bases). Germline V gives CDR1 SQVTM, CDR2 ANQGSEA. V was shortened by 2 bases and J by 5 bases, with 12 bases between the two germline ends. The CDR3 runs 13 residues. CDR3 amino acids: CSVEPGHITEAFF. CDR3 nucleotide sequence: TGCAGCGTTGAACCGGGACACATAACTGAAGCTTTCTTT. Supplemented by reference TRBV29-1 and TRBJ1-1, the full variable domain reads SAVISQKPSRDICQRGTSLTIQCQVDSQVTMMFWYRQQPGQSLTLIATANQGSEATYESGFVIDKFPISRPNLTFSTLTVSNMSPEDSSIYLCSVEPGHITEAFFGQGTRLTVV.

This clonotype has at least ten counts. The chain employs TRBV20-1 and TRBJ2-7; 8 bases are shared with TRBD1. Germline-derived CDR1 and CDR2 are DFQATT and SNEGSKA (reference sequence). J gave up 4 bases and V 5 bases, and 10 bases lay outside the gene matches. The CDR3 covers 14 residues. The CDR3 spells CSAVPDRGFYEQYF. CDR3 bases: TGCAGTGCTGTACCCGACAGGGGATTTTACGAGCAGTACTTC.

The chain carries TRBV28 and TRBJ1-1; D is unresolved. The germline V gene encodes CDR1 MDHEN and CDR2 SYDVKM. V was clipped by 3 bases and J by 2 bases, with 10 bases between them. CDR3 length equals 14 residues. The CDR3 protein is CASSFSYSNTEAFF. CDR3 in DNA: TGTGCCAGCAGTTTCTCCTACAGTAACACTGAAGCTTTCTTT.